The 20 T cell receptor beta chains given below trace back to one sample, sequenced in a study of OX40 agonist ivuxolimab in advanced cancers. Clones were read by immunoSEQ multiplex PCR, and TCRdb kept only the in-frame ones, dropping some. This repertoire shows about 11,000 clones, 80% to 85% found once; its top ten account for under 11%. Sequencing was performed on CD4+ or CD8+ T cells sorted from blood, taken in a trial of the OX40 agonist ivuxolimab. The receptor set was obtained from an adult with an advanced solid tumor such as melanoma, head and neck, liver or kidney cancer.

The CDR3 here is CASSLSADRFWNEQFF. As DNA, the CDR3 is TGTGCCAGCAGTTTATCTGCTGACAGATTCTGGAATGAGCAGTTCTTC. The chain has TRBV27 and TRBJ2-1; tentatively, D is TRBD1 (5 bases). The CDR3 extends over 16 amino acids. CDR1 and CDR2 (germline): MNHEY, SMNVEV (reference sequence). V lost 0 bases and J 7 bases, leaving 16 bases between the germline ends.

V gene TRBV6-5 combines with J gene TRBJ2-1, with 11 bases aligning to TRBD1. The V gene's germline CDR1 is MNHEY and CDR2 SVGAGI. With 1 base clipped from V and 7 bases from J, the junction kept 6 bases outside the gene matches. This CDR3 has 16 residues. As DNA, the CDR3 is TGTGCCAGCAGTTACTTAGGACAGGGGGCGGAGAATGAGCAGTTCTTC. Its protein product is CASSYLGQGAENEQFF.

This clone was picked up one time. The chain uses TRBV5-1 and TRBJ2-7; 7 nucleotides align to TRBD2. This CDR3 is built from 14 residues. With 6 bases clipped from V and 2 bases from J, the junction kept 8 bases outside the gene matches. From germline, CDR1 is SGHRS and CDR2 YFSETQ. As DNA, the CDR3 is TGCGCCAGCAATCCTAGCGGAGACCCCTACGAGCAGTACTTC. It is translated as CASNPSGDPYEQYF.

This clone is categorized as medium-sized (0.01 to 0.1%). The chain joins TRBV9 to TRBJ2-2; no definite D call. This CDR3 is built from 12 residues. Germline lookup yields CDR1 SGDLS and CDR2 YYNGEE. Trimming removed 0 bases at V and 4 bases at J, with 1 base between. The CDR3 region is CASSVVTGELFF. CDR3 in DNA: TGTGCCAGCAGCGTAGTCACCGGGGAGCTGTTTTTT.

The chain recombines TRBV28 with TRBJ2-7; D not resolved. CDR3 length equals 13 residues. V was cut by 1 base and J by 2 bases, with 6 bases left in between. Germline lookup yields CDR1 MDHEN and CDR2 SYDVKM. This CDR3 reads CASSLLVAYEQYF. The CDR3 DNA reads TGTGCCAGCAGTTTATTGGTAGCCTACGAGCAGTACTTC.

The CDR3: CASSLGLAAALEQYF. The CDR3 DNA follows: TGTGCCAGCAGCTTAGGACTAGCGGCCGCTCTGGAGCAGTACTTC. The rearrangement links TRBV5-4 to TRBJ2-7; TRBD2 agrees at 10 bases. V shed 2 bases and J 7 bases; nucleotides not matched to a gene: 9. Germline V lookup: CDR1 SGHNT, CDR2 YYREEE (reference sequence). The CDR3 consists of 15 residues.

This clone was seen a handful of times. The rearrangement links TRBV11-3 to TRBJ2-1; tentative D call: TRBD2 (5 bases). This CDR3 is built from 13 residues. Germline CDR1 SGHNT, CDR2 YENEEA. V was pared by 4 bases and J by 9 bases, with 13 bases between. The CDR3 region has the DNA TGTGCCAGCAGCTCGGGGTCCCGCGGTGAGCAGTTCTTC. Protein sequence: CASSSGSRGEQFF.

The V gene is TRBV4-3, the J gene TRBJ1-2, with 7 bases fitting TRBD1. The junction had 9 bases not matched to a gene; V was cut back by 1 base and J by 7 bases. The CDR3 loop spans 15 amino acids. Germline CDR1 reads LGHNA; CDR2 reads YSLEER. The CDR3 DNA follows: TGCGCCAGCAGCCAAGGTCCCAGGGGGTTTGGTGGCTACACCTTC. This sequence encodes CASSQGPRGFGGYTF.

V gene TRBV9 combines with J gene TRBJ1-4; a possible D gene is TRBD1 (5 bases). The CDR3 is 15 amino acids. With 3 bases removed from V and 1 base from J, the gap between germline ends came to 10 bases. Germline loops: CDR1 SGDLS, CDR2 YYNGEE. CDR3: CASSAQGKTNEKLFF. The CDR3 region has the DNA TGTGCCAGCAGCGCCCAGGGAAAAACTAATGAAAAACTGTTTTTT.

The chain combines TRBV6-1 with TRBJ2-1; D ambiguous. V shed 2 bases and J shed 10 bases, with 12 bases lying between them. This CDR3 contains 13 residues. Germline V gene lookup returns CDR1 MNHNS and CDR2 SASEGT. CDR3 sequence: CASSEPPGVEQFF. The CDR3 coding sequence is TGTGCCAGCAGTGAACCTCCAGGAGTCGAGCAGTTCTTC.

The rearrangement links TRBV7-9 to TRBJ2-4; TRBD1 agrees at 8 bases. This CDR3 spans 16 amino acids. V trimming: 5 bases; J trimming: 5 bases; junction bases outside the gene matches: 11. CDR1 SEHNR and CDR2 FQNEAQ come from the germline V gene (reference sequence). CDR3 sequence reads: CASSPPRTGLENIQYF. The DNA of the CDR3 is TGTGCCAGCAGCCCTCCAAGGACAGGGTTAGAAAACATTCAGTACTTC.

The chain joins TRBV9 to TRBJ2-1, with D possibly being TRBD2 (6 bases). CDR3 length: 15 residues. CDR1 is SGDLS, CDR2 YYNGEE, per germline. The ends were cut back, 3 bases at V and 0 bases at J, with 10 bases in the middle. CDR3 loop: CASSGPSASYNEQFF. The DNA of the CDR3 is TGTGCCAGCAGCGGCCCTAGCGCCTCCTACAATGAGCAGTTCTTC.

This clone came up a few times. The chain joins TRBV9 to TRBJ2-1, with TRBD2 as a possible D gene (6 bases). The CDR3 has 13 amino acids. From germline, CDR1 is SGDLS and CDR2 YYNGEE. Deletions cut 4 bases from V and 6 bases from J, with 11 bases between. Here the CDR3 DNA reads TGTGCCAGCAGCCGCTCCGGGGGCAATGAGCAGTTCTTC. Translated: CASSRSGGNEQFF.

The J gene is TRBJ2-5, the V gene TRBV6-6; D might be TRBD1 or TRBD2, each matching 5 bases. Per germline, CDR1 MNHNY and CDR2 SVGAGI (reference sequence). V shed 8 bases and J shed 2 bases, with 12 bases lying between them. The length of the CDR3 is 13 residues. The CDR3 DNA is TGTGCCAGCGGGGACGGCCTGCAAGAGACCCAGTACTTC. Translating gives CASGDGLQETQYF.

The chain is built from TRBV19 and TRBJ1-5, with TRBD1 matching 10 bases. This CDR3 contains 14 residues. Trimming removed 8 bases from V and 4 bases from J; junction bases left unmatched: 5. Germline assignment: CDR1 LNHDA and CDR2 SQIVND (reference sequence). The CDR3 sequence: CASWDRGGNQPQHF. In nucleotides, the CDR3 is TGTGCCAGTTGGGACAGGGGTGGGAATCAGCCCCAGCATTTT.

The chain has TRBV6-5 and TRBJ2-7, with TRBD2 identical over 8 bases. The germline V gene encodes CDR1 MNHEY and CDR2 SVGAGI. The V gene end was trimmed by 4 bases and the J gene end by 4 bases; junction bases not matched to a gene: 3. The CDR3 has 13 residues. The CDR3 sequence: CASSFSGTYEQYF. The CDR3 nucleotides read TGTGCCAGCAGTTTTAGCGGGACGTACGAGCAGTACTTC.

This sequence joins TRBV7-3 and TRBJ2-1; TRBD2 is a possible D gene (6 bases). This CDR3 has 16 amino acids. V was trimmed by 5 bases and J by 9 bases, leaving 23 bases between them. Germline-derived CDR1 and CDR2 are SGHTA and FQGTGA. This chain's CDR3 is CASSIHGGKDWGEQFF. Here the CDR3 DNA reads TGTGCCAGCAGCATCCACGGGGGAAAGGATTGGGGTGAGCAGTTCTTC.

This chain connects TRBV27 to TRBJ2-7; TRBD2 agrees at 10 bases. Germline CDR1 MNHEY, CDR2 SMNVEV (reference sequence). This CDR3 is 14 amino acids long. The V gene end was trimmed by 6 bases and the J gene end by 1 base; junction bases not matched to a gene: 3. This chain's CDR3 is CASRGLAYSYEQYF. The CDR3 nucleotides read TGTGCCAGCAGGGGACTAGCGTATTCCTACGAGCAGTACTTC.

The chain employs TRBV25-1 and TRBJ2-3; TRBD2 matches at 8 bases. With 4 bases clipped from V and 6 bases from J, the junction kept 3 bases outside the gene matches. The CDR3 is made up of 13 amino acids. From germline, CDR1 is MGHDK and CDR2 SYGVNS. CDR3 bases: TGTGCCAGCAGTGCCCGGGGGGGGGATACGCAGTATTTT. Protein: CASSARGGDTQYF.

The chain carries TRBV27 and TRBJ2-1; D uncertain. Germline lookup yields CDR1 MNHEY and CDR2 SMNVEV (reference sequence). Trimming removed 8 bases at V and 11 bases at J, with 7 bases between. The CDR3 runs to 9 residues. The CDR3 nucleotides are TGTGCCAGCCGCCCCCAGCAGTTCTTC. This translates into CASRPQQFF.